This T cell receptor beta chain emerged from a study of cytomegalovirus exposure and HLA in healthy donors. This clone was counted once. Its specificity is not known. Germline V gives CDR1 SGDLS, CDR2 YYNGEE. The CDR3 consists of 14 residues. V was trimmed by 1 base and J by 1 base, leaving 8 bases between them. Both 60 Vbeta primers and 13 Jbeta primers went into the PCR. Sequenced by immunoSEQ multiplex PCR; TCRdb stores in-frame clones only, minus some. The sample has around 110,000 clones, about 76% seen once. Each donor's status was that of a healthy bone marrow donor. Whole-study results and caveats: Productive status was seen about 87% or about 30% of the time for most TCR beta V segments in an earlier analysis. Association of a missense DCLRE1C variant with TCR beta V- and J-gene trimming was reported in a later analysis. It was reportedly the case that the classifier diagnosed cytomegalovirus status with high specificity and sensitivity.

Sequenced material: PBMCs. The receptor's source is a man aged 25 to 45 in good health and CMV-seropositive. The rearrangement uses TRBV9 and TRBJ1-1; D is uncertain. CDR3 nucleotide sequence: TGTGCCAGCAGCGTAAGCGGGAGGAACACTGAAGCTTTCTTT. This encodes CASSVSGRNTEAFF.